These T cell receptor beta chains were read from a single sample in a study of CD8+CD57+ T cells in acquired aplastic anemia. TCRdb itself ran the reads through MiXCR, one entry per CDR3 protein. Of fewer than 200,000 distinct CDR3 sequences listed, around half are singletons. Sequenced: sorted CD4+, CD8+, or CD8+CD57+ T cells (not recorded which) from PBMCs. The receptors come from a human donor with aplastic anemia. Each CDR3 is given with its conserved first and last residue. D genes are given only for firm matches. Only some rows state a clone size, as once, few, many or a class for expanded clones.

V	D	size	length	J	DNA	CDR3
TRBV20-1	-	-	13	TRBJ2-7	TGCAGTGCTAGGGCCCTCCCCTCCTACGAGCAGTACTTC	CSARALPSYEQYF
TRBV24-1	-	-	14	TRBJ2-1	TGTGCCACCAGTGACCTCCAGGGCTACAATGAGCAGTTCTTC	CATSDLQGYNEQFF
TRBV2	-	-	11	TRBJ2-7	TGTGCCAGCAAGGAGAATTACGAGCAGTACTTC	CASKENYEQYF
TRBV20-1	-	-	13	TRBJ2-7	TGCAGTGCTAGAGATGGCAGGATCTACGAGCAGTACTTC	CSARDGRIYEQYF
TRBV20-1	TRBD2	once	12	TRBJ2-1	TGCAGTGCTACCGGGACTATCAATGAGCAGTTCTTC	CSATGTINEQFF
TRBV18	-	-	17	TRBJ1-6	TGTGCCAGCGCACAGGCCGGATACGGGGGCGCAAATTCACCCCTCCACTTT	CASAQAGYGGANSPLHF
TRBV19	TRBD1	-	14	TRBJ1-2	TGTGCCAGTAGTAGCGGGACAGCTAACTATGGCTACACCTTC	CASSSGTANYGYTF
TRBV10-3	-	many	13	TRBJ1-1	TGTGCCATCAGTGAGTCCGGGGACACTGAAGCTTTCTTT	CAISESGDTEAFF
TRBV7-3	-	many	14	TRBJ1-2	TGTGCCAGCAGCTTAGGGGTATCTAACTATGGCTACACCTTC	CASSLGVSNYGYTF
TRBV7-2	TRBD1	-	15	TRBJ2-5	TGTGCCAGCAGCCCGCGGACAGGGGAGGGAGAGACCCAGTACTTC	CASSPRTGEGETQYF
TRBV4-3	-	many	13	TRBJ2-7	TGCGCCAGCAGTAGGGACTCGGGCTACGAGCAGTACTTC	CASSRDSGYEQYF
TRBV2	TRBD1	few	15	TRBJ1-6	TGTGCCGGCAGTTTCCCGACAGGGGGCTTTTCACCCCTCCACTTT	CAGSFPTGGFSPLHF
TRBV4-3	TRBD2	few	17	TRBJ2-5	TGCGCCAGCAGCCAAGATCCATCCGCTAGCGGACAAGAGACCCAGTACTTC	CASSQDPSASGQETQYF
TRBV27	-	few	16	TRBJ1-2	TGTGCCAGCAAGCCTACGGCAGGGACGGGGGCTCATGGCTACACCTTC	CASKPTAGTGAHGYTF
TRBV6-2/TRBV6-3	-	many	15	TRBJ2-5	TGTGCCAGCAGTTATATTCGAGGACTTGCGGAGACCCAGTACTTC	CASSYIRGLAETQYF
TRBV19	TRBD1	few	16	TRBJ2-1	TGTGCCAGTAGTAACCCCGAGACAGGGGACTACAATGAGCAGTTCTTC	CASSNPETGDYNEQFF
TRBV20-1	-	few	18	TRBJ2-7	TGCAGTACGAGGCCCGCTATTCCTTCCGGGACGGCGGGTTACGAGCAGTACTTC	CSTRPAIPSGTAGYEQYF
TRBV10-3	-	-	14	TRBJ2-5	TGTGCCATCACTAGGTCCGGGATTCAAGAGACCCAGTACTTC	CAITRSGIQETQYF
TRBV19	-	many	12	TRBJ1-2	TGTGCCAGTAGTAGAGCAATCTATGGCTACACCTTC	CASSRAIYGYTF
TRBV12-3/TRBV12-4	-	many	13	TRBJ1-2	TGTGCCAGCAGTTTTGACGGGAGCTATGGCTACACCTTC	CASSFDGSYGYTF
TRBV2	TRBD1	-	14	TRBJ2-7	TGTGCCAGCAGTGAACAGGGGGCGGTTTACGAGCAGTACTTC	CASSEQGAVYEQYF
TRBV7-9	-	-	15	TRBJ1-1	TGTGCCAGCAGCTTAGAAACGGCAGGGCACACTGAAGCTTTCTTT	CASSLETAGHTEAFF
TRBV7-8	-	-	15	TRBJ1-2	TGTGCCAGCAGCTTAAACCACCAAGGGGCCTATGGCTACACCTTC	CASSLNHQGAYGYTF